This TCR beta chain was retrieved from a study of PD-1 blockade in classical Hodgkin lymphoma. Study-wide background: Patients got intravenous nivolumab 3 mg/kg every 2 weeks.

Study-wide findings and caveats: Complete responders possessed baseline diversity comparable to newly diagnosed patients. No one has yet defined what causes the repertoire differences, which may be disease activity or prior therapy.

TCRdb's copy holds only in-frame clones and misses some; the assay was immunoSEQ multiplex PCR. The repertoire includes 60,000 to 65,000 clones, 70% to 90% of them detected once, and approximately 12% sits in the top ten. Between the trimmed V and J ends, which lost 2 bases and 3 bases, there was a span of 5 bases. This CDR3 has 12 residues. The germline CDR1 and CDR2 sequences are SGHVS and FNYEAQ. A remark on this clone: The antigen is unknown.

Relapses following autologous stem cell transplantation were seen in all patients, with brentuximab vedotin exposure varying. The chain joins TRBV7-6 to TRBJ2-7, with D hard to call. Material: peripheral blood mononuclear cells (PBMCs), obtained at baseline. This TCR was recovered from a human donor with classical Hodgkin lymphoma. This CDR3 reads CASSLSFYEQYF. For the CDR3, the DNA is TGTGCCAGCAGCTTATCCTTCTACGAGCAGTACTTC.